This passage covers 5 T cell receptor beta chains from one sample sequenced in a study of cytomegalovirus exposure and HLA in healthy donors. PCR was performed using 60 Vbeta and 13 Jbeta primers. TCRdb's table, derived via immunoSEQ multiplex PCR, lists solely in-frame clones and lacks some. The table has some 160,000 clones, about 64% seen once; the top ten hold 4% to 5.5%. Sequencing was performed on PBMCs. These receptors all come from a man aged 55 to 70 in good health and CMV-seronegative.

J is TRBJ2-5 and V is TRBV27; 8 nucleotides agree with TRBD1. After removal of 5 bases from V and 4 bases from J, the junction contained 9 bases not matched to a gene. From germline, CDR1 is MNHEY and CDR2 SMNVEV (reference sequence). This CDR3 has 15 amino acids. The CDR3 loop is CASSPWTGQGETQYF. The CDR3 region has the DNA TGTGCCAGCAGTCCGTGGACAGGGCAAGGAGAGACCCAGTACTTC.

This chain joins TRBV19 and TRBJ2-7; 7 bases are a match to TRBD2. The CDR3 has 14 residues. From germline, CDR1 is LNHDA and CDR2 SQIVND (reference sequence). The V gene end was trimmed by 10 bases and the J gene end by 2 bases; junction bases not matched to a gene: 11. The CDR3 nucleotides read TGTGCCACCTCATCCACCGGGACTACCTACGAGCAGTACTTC. Translated, it gives CATSSTGTTYEQYF.

V usage is TRBV5-4 and J usage is TRBJ2-3, with D perhaps TRBD2 (6 bases). The CDR3 is 16 residues long. Germline V CDR1 and CDR2: SGHNT, YYREEE (reference sequence). V gave up 3 bases and J gave up 2 bases, with 16 bases separating them. CDR3 region: CASSSGTPRVTDTQYF. The CDR3 bases are TGTGCCAGCAGCTCCGGGACTCCCCGGGTCACAGATACGCAGTATTTT.

CDR3 residues: CASDGGGESYNEQFF. CDR3 coding DNA: TGCGCCAGTGACGGGGGGGGTGAGTCCTACAATGAGCAGTTCTTC. V usage is TRBV5-1 and J usage is TRBJ2-1; 8 bases map to TRBD2. The CDR3 runs 15 residues. CDR1 and CDR2 from the germline V gene are SGHRS and YFSETQ. Germline trimming cut 8 bases from V and 1 base from J; bases unmatched to any gene: 8.

The rearrangement links TRBV30 to TRBJ2-5; 12 bases are shared with TRBD1. There are 16 residues in the CDR3. The germline V gene encodes CDR1 GTSNPN and CDR2 SVGIG (reference sequence). V lost 0 bases to trimming and J lost 6 bases; unmatched junction nucleotides: 8. The CDR3 nucleotides read TGTGCCTGGAGTGTCATGGGGGACAGGGGGCGAAAGACCCAGTACTTC. This gives the protein CAWSVMGDRGRKTQYF.